This T cell receptor (beta chain) was captured in a study of cytomegalovirus exposure and HLA in healthy donors. Study-wide results and caveats: Presence/absence analyses treated sequencing depth as roughly uniform across donors. Some highly shared sequence variants likely arose as a pipeline artifact.

The length of the CDR3 is 17 residues. Germline CDR1 and CDR2: ENHRY and SYGVKD. V was cut by 7 bases and J by 0 bases, with 20 bases left in between. This clone occurred a few times. Its antigen is not identified. The PCR was carried out with 60 Vbeta primers and 13 Jbeta primers. Data came from immunoSEQ multiplex PCR; TCRdb stores just in-frame clones and leaves some out. Of some 120,000 clones listed, about 74% are singletons. The genes are TRBV10-3 and TRBJ2-3; perhaps TRBD2 as D (6 bases). This clonotype was sampled from a man aged 25-40 years in good health and CMV-seronegative. Sequenced input: PBMCs. The CDR3 sequence: CAITAWGGSGSTDTQYF. CDR3 sequence (DNA): TGTGCCATCACGGCTTGGGGAGGATCGGGGAGCACAGATACGCAGTATTTT.